The 23 T cell receptor beta chains below were found in one sample sequenced in a study of CD8 T cells in Susac syndrome (dated by TCRdb to the late 2010s). Libraries were constructed by the immunoSEQ multiplex PCR assay. RNA was extracted using the RNeasy kit, and about 0.45 to 1 microgram was reverse transcribed with random hexamers. TCRdb reanalyzed the raw reads on its own, using fastp at Q25 for trimming and MiXCR for clone calling, and kept in-frame beta chains. Each entry merges the rows of one CDR3 protein and shows their most common DNA and genes. Present in this sample are about 140,000 distinct CDR3 sequences, approximately 93% of which were seen just once. The top ten clonotypes cover about 0.26% of the sample. Specimen: CD8+ T cells from PBMCs. The receptors come from a human donor in good health.

The gene calls are TRBV5-1 and TRBJ2-1, with 12 bases matching TRBD2. CDR1 and CDR2 from the germline V gene are SGHRS and YFSETQ. This CDR3 spans 15 amino acids. V was pared by 4 bases and J by 6 bases, with 5 bases of the junction left unmatched. Here the CDR3 reads CASSVGLAGINEQFF. DNA for the CDR3: TGCGCCAGCAGCGTCGGACTAGCGGGAATCAATGAGCAGTTCTTC.

The rearrangement uses TRBV6-6 and TRBJ2-5; D tentatively fits TRBD1 or TRBD2 (5 bases each). This CDR3 spans 13 amino acids. Trimming removed 1 base at V and 2 bases at J, with 5 bases between. Germline V gene lookup returns CDR1 MNHNY and CDR2 SVGAGI (reference sequence). The CDR3 region has the DNA TGTGCCAGCAGTTACTGGGGGCAAGAGACCCAGTACTTC. It translates to CASSYWGQETQYF.

The chain links TRBV27 to TRBJ2-7, with D hard to call. Trimming pared 6 bases from V and 0 bases from J, leaving 15 bases between. In germline, CDR1 is MNHEY, CDR2 SMNVEV (reference sequence). CDR3 length equals 15 residues. The CDR3 protein is CASRTPGSSSYEQYF. As DNA, the CDR3 is TGTGCCAGCAGGACGCCGGGTTCCAGCTCCTACGAGCAGTACTTC.

This chain uses TRBV15 with TRBJ2-1, with 8 bases that match TRBD2. The junction had 4 bases not matched to a gene; V was cut back by 0 bases and J by 0 bases. The CDR3 is 17 residues long. CDR1 is LNHNV, CDR2 YYDKDF, per germline (reference sequence). The CDR3 DNA sequence: TGTGCCACCAGCAGAGAACCTAGCGGGTTCTCCTACAATGAGCAGTTCTTC. The encoded protein is CATSREPSGFSYNEQFF.

The CDR3 is CSASQVAGEGETQYF. CDR3 sequence (DNA): TGCAGTGCTTCCCAGGTAGCGGGAGAAGGAGAGACCCAGTACTTC. This sequence joins TRBV20-1 and TRBJ2-5; TRBD2 agrees at 9 bases. V lost 5 bases and J lost 4; bases outside the gene matches: 11. The CDR3 spans 15 residues. Germline CDR1 and CDR2: DFQATT and SNEGSKA (reference sequence).

The genes are TRBV2 and TRBJ2-7, with 12 bases identical to TRBD2. V lost 10 bases, J lost 3 bases, and 7 bases stayed unmatched. Germline lookup yields CDR1 SNHLY and CDR2 FYNNEI. This CDR3 has 14 amino acids. This chain's CDR3 is CATATSGSIYEQYF. CDR3 coding DNA: TGTGCCACCGCGACTAGCGGGAGTATCTACGAGCAGTACTTC.

V usage is TRBV28 and J usage is TRBJ2-7; no clear D gene. The CDR3 length is 13 residues. Germline V gene lookup returns CDR1 MDHEN and CDR2 SYDVKM. Trimming stripped 5 bases from V and 4 bases from J, with 12 bases between. CDR3 DNA: TGTGCCAGCAGTGCCTCTTTGTCTTACGAGCAGTACTTC. This gives the protein CASSASLSYEQYF. Looking up the rest from reference TRBV28 and TRBJ2-7 gives the full variable domain: DVKVTQSSRYLVKRTGEKVFLECVQDMDHENMFWYRQDPGLGLRLIYFSYDVKMKEKGDIPEGYSVSREKKERFSLILESASTNQTSMYLCASSASLSYEQYFGPGTRLTVT.

In nucleotides, the CDR3 is TGTGCCAGCAGTTACGGGCAAGGACCTGAAGCTTTCTTT. Protein: CASSYGQGPEAFF. The V call is TRBV6-2 or TRBV6-3, the J call TRBJ1-1; D gene ambiguous. V lost 2 bases and J 6 bases, leaving 10 bases between the germline ends. The CDR3 runs 13 residues. Germline assignment: CDR1 MNHEY and CDR2 SVGEGT.

The chain joins TRBV9 to TRBJ1-5; D perhaps matches TRBD1 (5 bases). The CDR3 consists of 15 residues. Trimming pared 4 bases from V and 1 base from J, leaving 12 bases between. Germline values: CDR1 SGDLS, CDR2 YYNGEE. The CDR3 protein is CASSPRVGSNQPQHF. DNA of the CDR3: TGTGCCAGCAGCCCCAGGGTCGGGAGCAATCAGCCCCAGCATTTT. Complete variable domain (other parts from reference TRBV9 and TRBJ1-5): DSGVTQTPKHLITATGQRVTLRCSPRSGDLSVYWYQQSLDQGLQFLIQYYNGEERAKGNILERFSAQQFPDLHSELNLSSLELGDSALYFCASSPRVGSNQPQHFGDGTRLSIL.

This clonotype occurred once. The chain has TRBV24-1 and TRBJ2-5, with a weak D call TRBD2 (6 bases). CDR1 is KGHDR and CDR2 is SFDVKD in the germline V gene. V shed 7 bases and J shed 5 bases, with 13 bases lying between them. The CDR3 consists of 13 residues. The CDR3 region has the DNA TGTGCCACCAGCAGCCCGGGAGCCGAGACCCAGTACTTC. Translated, it gives CATSSPGAETQYF.

V gene TRBV4-3 combines with J gene TRBJ1-4; perhaps TRBD1 as D (6 bases). Trimming pared 0 bases from V and 0 bases from J, leaving 8 bases between. Germline V lookup: CDR1 LGHNA, CDR2 YSLEER. The CDR3 length is 16 residues. In nucleotides, the CDR3 is TGCGCCAGCAGCCAAGACGCAGGGGCAACTAATGAAAAACTGTTTTTT. Translation: CASSQDAGATNEKLFF.

The rearrangement uses TRBV6-2 or TRBV6-3 and TRBJ1-5, with unresolved D. V lost 0 bases to trimming and J lost 5 bases, with 5 bases between them. CDR3 length equals 13 residues. Germline values: CDR1 MNHEY, CDR2 SVGEGT. The CDR3 DNA is TGTGCCAGCAGTTACTCGACTTATCAGCCCCAGCATTTT. The encoded protein is CASSYSTYQPQHF.

CDR3 DNA sequence: TGTGCCAGCAGCGTAGACAAGCGGGAGCCAGATACGCAGTATTTT. It specifies CASSVDKREPDTQYF. V usage is TRBV9 and J usage is TRBJ2-3, with TRBD2 matching 8 bases. Trimming at V came to 0 bases and at J to 4 bases, leaving 4 bases not matched to a gene. Germline CDR1 reads SGDLS; CDR2 reads YYNGEE. The CDR3 contains 15 residues.

This rearrangement joins TRBV7-6 to TRBJ2-1; D gene uncertain. Germline values: CDR1 SGHVS, CDR2 FNYEAQ. CDR3 size: 17 residues. With 0 bases removed from V and 6 bases from J, the gap between germline ends came to 18 bases. The CDR3 DNA reads as TGTGCCAGCAGCTTAGCTTGGGGTACTCTAGTGGGCAATGAGCAGTTCTTC. It encodes CASSLAWGTLVGNEQFF.

The V and J genes are TRBV29-1 and TRBJ1-5; D is unclear. Per the germline V gene, CDR1 is SQVTM and CDR2 is ANQGSEA. V was pared by 1 base and J by 3 bases, with 13 bases between. CDR3 length: 15 amino acids. The CDR3 spells CSVEGQAAFNQPQHF. CDR3 in DNA: TGCAGCGTTGAAGGGCAGGCAGCCTTCAATCAGCCCCAGCATTTT. Drawing the rest from reference TRBV29-1 and TRBJ1-5, the complete variable domain is SAVISQKPSRDICQRGTSLTIQCQVDSQVTMMFWYRQQPGQSLTLIATANQGSEATYESGFVIDKFPISRPNLTFSTLTVSNMSPEDSSIYLCSVEGQAAFNQPQHFGDGTRLSIL.

This chain joins TRBV30 and TRBJ2-1, with TRBD2 matching over 10 bases. The CDR3 sequence is 13 residues long. The V and J ends lost 5 bases and 3 bases, in that order; junction bases with no gene match: 1. The germline V gene encodes CDR1 GTSNPN and CDR2 SVGIG (reference sequence). CDR3 nucleotide sequence: TGTGCCTGGGGACTAGCGGTCTACAATGAGCAGTTCTTC. This translates into CAWGLAVYNEQFF.

The chain carries TRBV3-1 and TRBJ1-1; TRBD1 is a possible D gene (5 bases). The CDR3 extends over 15 amino acids. The V end was cut by 0 bases, the J end by 2 bases, with 10 bases between. The germline CDR1 and CDR2 sequences are LGHDT and YNNKEL (reference sequence). CDR3 DNA sequence: TGTGCCAGCAGCCAAGACTCTTGGACAAACACTGAAGCTTTCTTT. It specifies CASSQDSWTNTEAFF.

J is TRBJ2-5 and V is TRBV2, with D unclear. The CDR3 extends over 12 amino acids. CDR1 and CDR2 from the germline V gene are SNHLY and FYNNEI. V was shortened by 6 bases and J by 2 bases, with 7 bases between the two germline ends. The CDR3 spells CASREIQETQYF. CDR3 bases: TGTGCCAGCAGGGAGATTCAAGAGACCCAGTACTTC.

The chain links TRBV29-1 to TRBJ2-7; D is ambiguous. Germline values: CDR1 SQVTM, CDR2 ANQGSEA. The CDR3 spans 14 residues. The V end was cut by 0 bases, the J end by 2 bases, with 11 bases between. The CDR3 region is CSVEDPRATYEQYF. The DNA for the CDR3 is TGCAGCGTTGAAGATCCTAGGGCAACCTACGAGCAGTACTTC.

The chain carries TRBV20-1 and TRBJ2-2, with D unresolved. Germline values: CDR1 DFQATT, CDR2 SNEGSKA (reference sequence). V was trimmed by 1 base and J by 7 bases, leaving 10 bases between them. This CDR3 contains 13 residues. CDR3 sequence (DNA): TGCAGTGCTAGAGTGGGTTACGGCGGGGAGCTGTTTTTT. It codes for CSARVGYGGELFF.

The V and J genes are TRBV20-1 and TRBJ2-7, with TRBD2 identical over 10 bases. The junction had 6 bases not matched to a gene; V was cut back by 0 bases and J by 4 bases. From germline, CDR1 is DFQATT and CDR2 SNEGSKA (reference sequence). The CDR3 consists of 15 residues. As DNA, the CDR3 is TGCAGTGCTAGAGATGCTAGCGGGAGAGGATACGAGCAGTACTTC. Its protein is CSARDASGRGYEQYF.

The chain links TRBV9 to TRBJ2-3; the D gene is possibly TRBD2 (6 bases). The germline V gene encodes CDR1 SGDLS and CDR2 YYNGEE. The CDR3 sequence is 19 residues long. Trimming shortened V by 1 base and J by 0 bases, and 21 bases separated the two germline ends. The CDR3 sequence is CASSVIMGKTGGSTDTQYF. The DNA of the CDR3 is TGTGCCAGCAGCGTAATTATGGGGAAGACCGGGGGAAGCACAGATACGCAGTATTTT.

The table lists this clonotype with a count of one. This chain joins TRBV29-1 and TRBJ2-1; tentatively, D is TRBD1 or TRBD2 (5 bases each). Trimming shortened V by 3 bases and J by 14 bases, and 17 bases separated the two germline ends. This CDR3 is 12 amino acids long. Germline CDR1 is SQVTM and CDR2 is ANQGSEA. CDR3 nucleotides: TGCAGCGTTGAGGGTCTGGGACCGCTTAAGTTCTTC. Encoded protein: CSVEGLGPLKFF.